This TCR beta chain was sequenced for a study of cytomegalovirus exposure and HLA in healthy donors (dated by TCRdb to 2017 to 2019). At the level of the whole study: An earlier analysis of approximately 640 of the donors reported 250 to 350 Gb of sequence data and 117 million unique TCR beta sequences from approximately 180 million T cells. The study aimed to test whether signatures of past pathogen exposure could be identified by cataloging public T cell receptors. All discovery cohort repertoires had been generated using a single sequencing platform. In an earlier analysis of around 540 of the donors, high-throughput TCR beta sequencing was used to judge whether each TCR beta V gene segment behaved as functional or pseudogenic. Along with the approximately 650-subject first cohort, a separate validation cohort of more than 90 different subjects was used. On average, 235,054 unique TCR beta nucleotide sequences were sequenced per donor among about 400 genotyped donors of the cohort, with 15% to 20% of those sequences being non-productive. The number of typed donors differed by locus: about 620-630 for A, B, C, DRB1 and DQB1; some 500 for DQA1; some 590 for DPA1; and some 430 for DPB1. High-throughput TCR immunosequencing, statistical association of individual TCRs with disease status, and machine learning were combined to predict cytomegalovirus infection status. The study used immunosequencing to profile the T cell repertoires of under 700 subjects and linked those repertoires to cytomegalovirus serostatus. In the later analysis, no new phenotypic data were used to find candidate immune exposures; instead, reliance was placed on TCR beta sequences and their occurrence across donors. A later analysis re-analyzed previously published TCR beta repertoires from roughly 690 donors and added high-resolution HLA genotyping to study TCR occurrence patterns. The genetic ancestry cluster associated with self-reported Caucasian donors included 81% of the 350 to 500 genotyped donors. HLA typing included class I and class II loci at four-digit resolution. Around 320 gigabases of sequencing data and 78 million or so unique TCR sequences were included in an early release covering roughly 600 HLA-typed donors. Alongside the repertoire data, information on donor age, sex, ethnicity and CMV serostatus was compiled. A later genetic analysis used genome-wide SNP genotypes for about 60% of the roughly 700 donors, treating that subset as a discovery cohort. About five DR-DQ haplotypes were treated as single units for association and clustering because of strong linkage in the cohort.

The library was made by the immunoSEQ multiplex PCR assay. For the multiplex PCR, a mixture combining 60 forward primers for TCR Vbeta segments and 13 reverse primers for TCR Jbeta segments was used. The CDR3 region of rearranged TCR beta genes was amplified from genomic DNA with a multiplex PCR assay. The amplified TCR beta libraries were sequenced on the Illumina HiSeq System as 87-base-pair reads. The paper's processing steps were these. Across the 700 or so repertoires, a later analysis counted approximately 83 million unique TCR beta chains, roughly 11 million of which were shared by at least two donors. Raw reads were error-corrected and collapsed into unique sequences by a nearest-neighbor algorithm in which closely related sequences were merged to remove PCR and sequencing errors. V, D and J gene segments were assigned by aligning CDR3 sequences to IMGT reference sequences. For a sequence to be retained, at least a six-nucleotide match to both a V gene segment and a J gene segment was required. Rearrangements were classified as productive when the CDR3 lacked stop codons and remained in frame with V and J, and all other rearrangements were classified as non-productive. Following IMGT convention, CDR3 was defined as the stretch from the second conserved V-encoded cysteine up to the conserved J-encoded phenylalanine. The earlier analysis of 450 to 750 of the donors excluded any sequence lacking an unambiguous match to a single V gene segment. An earlier analysis of a few hundred of the donors classified V segments as functional when productive rearrangements were above 56.7% and as segregating when the standard deviation between donors was above 5%. A statistical classification framework was developed to diagnose cytomegalovirus status using the catalog of TCR beta chain sequences. A later analysis assigned V and J genes by comparing TCR nucleotide sequences with IMGT/GENE-DB human TR gene sequences. A later analysis assigned CDR3 sequences and most-parsimonious VDJ recombination scenarios with the TCRdist pipeline. In a later analysis, each TCR beta chain was defined by its CDR3 amino acid sequence together with its V-gene family, and reads lacking a unique V-gene family were excluded. A later analysis removed over 500 highly shared, low-generation-probability nucleotide sequences to deal with suspected cross-contamination and a sequencing artifact. For each public chain, a later analysis derived a clonal expansion index from normalized ranks of inferred template counts within each repertoire. A later analysis computed generation probabilities with a VDJ recombination model fitted to out-of-frame rearrangements, and checked the results against IGoR. In a later analysis, hypergeometric tests were used to score TCR-TCR, TCR-HLA and TCR-CMV co-occurrence, with a repertoire-size bias correction applied to TCR pairs. To estimate false discovery rates, a later analysis permuted the HLA or CMV assignments 20 times. In a later analysis, co-occurring TCRs were grouped with DBSCAN, and TCRdist sequence similarity was added when clustering was performed within HLA-allele-positive subsets. Co-occurrence clustering excluded repertoires with fewer than 30,000 or more than 120,000 public chains, plus five with anomalous nucleotide sharing. The immuneACCESS repertoire file appears here via TCRdb, limited to in-frame rearrangements. These files lack a portion of the clones; in checked studies, under half of the deficit traces to unresolved V genes, and the cause of the others is not known. That table is the source of V, J and clone size, and D and trimming were worked out from the DNA. This sample comprises 100,000 or so clones, about 70% of them detected only once. 3.2% of the sample is held by the ten biggest clonotypes.

The V end loses 5 bases and the J end loses 1 base, and a stretch of 6 bases separates them. Taken from the germline V gene (reference sequence), the CDR1 and CDR2 loops are LNHDA and SQIVND. Reading from cysteine to phenylalanine, the CDR3 counts 13 amino acids. The DNA shown is the 39-base CDR3, in frame from base 1. The cohort comprised some 680 healthy bone marrow donors. At the time of sampling, every cohort member was nominally healthy, though immune exposures that went unrecorded were likely present. The donor tested CMV seronegative, placing the donor among the 300 to 450 seronegative members of the cohort. Each donor provided a peripheral blood sample, and peripheral blood mononuclear cells were used for TCR beta sequencing. The Qiagen DNeasy Blood Extraction Kit was used to extract genomic DNA from the blood cell samples. As regards this clone: Its antigen has not been determined. Base qualities are not recorded, but no much larger clone differs from it by a single base.

Broad study findings and their caveats: The presence/absence analyses assumed that sequencing depth was roughly uniform across donors, and that assumption may not be true. In a later analysis, HLA-associated TCR beta chains showed more clonal expansion and lower generation probabilities than non-associated chains that were equally common. A cluster of highly shared sequence variants was judged likely to be a technical artifact of the sequencing pipeline. Because HLA typing was missing for some donors at each locus, association tests included only the typed subset. It was suggested by the authors that the approach could potentially be generalized to other disease states and immunological phenotypes. Linkage disequilibrium might explain the correlated functional status among segregating V segments, but an unknown experimental factor could not be ruled out. This cohort had only TCR beta chains sequenced, and the lack of alpha or paired-chain data limited which features could be detected. A further reported finding was that TCR beta sequences accurately predicted the HLA-A and HLA-B alleles for most subjects in the first cohort. In a later analysis, most CMV-associated TCR beta chains were found to appear HLA-restricted, with HLA associations seemingly driven largely by CMV exposure. The 87-base-pair reads could not distinguish some IMGT-functional V segments, including TRBV6-2 and TRBV6-3, so those segments were excluded. A later analysis reported that several top co-occurrence clusters appeared linked to parvovirus B19, influenza, CMV and Epstein-Barr virus. Strong co-occurrence of HLA alleles, especially DR and DQ, made assigning TCR associations to individual alleles difficult. According to a later analysis, TCR association rates differed among HLA loci, with DRB1 alleles showing the most associated TCRs and HLA-C alleles showing the fewest. In a later genetic analysis, fewer N-insertions in productive TCRs were reported among donors in an Asian-associated ancestry cluster than the approximately 670-donor mean. In both the original and validation cohorts, the classifier was reported to diagnose cytomegalovirus status with high specificity and sensitivity. An earlier analysis of approximately 600 of the donors showed that most TCR beta V segments appeared in productive rearrangements either about 87% or about 30% of the time, which broadly matched IMGT annotations. While some public TCRs were present in many individuals, most TCR sequences turned up only very rarely across donors. A total of about 180 TCR beta chains were listed by the study as associated with cytomegalovirus. A later genetic analysis associated a missense DCLRE1C variant with V-gene and J-gene trimming of TCR beta chains, and an independent cohort replicated the association. In a later analysis, around 15,000 TCR beta sequences were associated with specific HLA alleles at a false discovery rate of 0.05. CMV serostatus was the only immune exposure information available for the cohort. A few of the identified cytomegalovirus-associated TCR beta chains were confirmed in vitro to be specific for cytomegalovirus antigens. Because counts were too low, 15 or so rarely observed V segments, including chromosome 9 orphons, were excluded from the earlier analysis of 500 to 700 of the donors.

Sequencing was carried out using PBMCs. The TCR comes from a man under 40 in good health and CMV-seronegative. The chain is made from TRBV19 and TRBJ1-5, with no confident D gene call. CDR3 reads: CASSEQSNQPQHF. The sequenced DNA: TGTGCCAGTAGTGAACAGAGCAATCAGCCCCAGCATTTT.